Listed below are T cell receptor beta chains from one sample, sequenced in a study of T cells in Graves' hyperthyroidism and ophthalmopathy. TCRdb independently ran MiXCR on the multiplex PCR reads; one entry per CDR3 protein. Counted here are hundreds of thousands of distinct CDR3 sequences, 15% to 20% occurring once; the ten biggest clones make up approximately 50%. The sequencing input was blood. These receptors all come from a man between 35 and 55 years old with Graves' ophthalmopathy. Both conserved end residues are part of each CDR3. Fields, in order: V gene, J gene, clone size, D gene, CDR3 protein, CDR3 DNA. A D gene is named only where the DNA matches it firmly. Size is stated for part of the rows, as once, few or many counts, or as a class when the clone is expanded.

v_gene: TRBV5-1
j_gene: TRBJ2-7
abundance: few
d_gene: .
CDR3aa: CASSPVGSSYEQYF
CDR3nt: TGCGCCAGCAGCCCCGTAGGGAGCTCCTACGAGCAGTACTTC

v_gene: TRBV7-2
j_gene: TRBJ1-3
abundance: .
d_gene: TRBD1
CDR3aa: CASGGQGTFASGNTIYF
CDR3nt: TGTGCCAGCGGGGGACAGGGGACTTTCGCCTCTGGAAACACCATATATTTT

v_gene: TRBV7-9
j_gene: TRBJ2-1
abundance: many
d_gene: .
CDR3aa: CASSLLVSPSDEQFF
CDR3nt: TGTGCCAGCAGCTTACTAGTATCACCGAGCGATGAGCAGTTCTTC

v_gene: TRBV11-2
j_gene: TRBJ2-1
abundance: .
d_gene: TRBD2
CDR3aa: CASSHLLAGGKSSSYNEQFF
CDR3nt: TGTGCCAGCAGCCACCTACTAGCGGGGGGCAAAAGCAGCTCCTACAATGAGCAGTTCTTC

v_gene: TRBV4-3
j_gene: TRBJ2-6
abundance: .
d_gene: .
CDR3aa: CASSQAVRSSGANVLTF
CDR3nt: TGCGCCAGCAGCCAAGCGGTGCGTAGCTCTGGGGCCAACGTCCTGACTTTC

v_gene: TRBV6-2/TRBV6-3
j_gene: TRBJ1-1
abundance: many
d_gene: .
CDR3aa: CASSYAKYGVAEAFF
CDR3nt: TGTGCCAGCAGTTACGCAAAATATGGGGTGGCTGAAGCTTTCTTT

v_gene: TRBV30
j_gene: TRBJ1-2
abundance: many
d_gene: TRBD1
CDR3aa: CAWSGGQGGYGYTF
CDR3nt: TGTGCCTGGAGTGGGGGACAGGGGGGCTATGGCTACACCTTC

v_gene: TRBV20-1
j_gene: TRBJ2-1
abundance: .
d_gene: .
CDR3aa: CSAPSYSGYEQFF
CDR3nt: TGCAGTGCTCCGAGTTATAGCGGTTATGAGCAGTTCTTC

v_gene: TRBV12-3/TRBV12-4
j_gene: TRBJ1-2
abundance: many
d_gene: TRBD1
CDR3aa: CASSSHRGLGYGYTF
CDR3nt: TGTGCCAGCAGTTCCCACAGGGGGCTCGGCTATGGCTACACCTTC

v_gene: TRBV4-1
j_gene: TRBJ2-1
abundance: few
d_gene: .
CDR3aa: CASSPRGGQYNEQFF
CDR3nt: TGCGCCAGCAGCCCAAGGGGGGGGCAGTACAATGAGCAGTTCTTC

v_gene: TRBV7-9
j_gene: TRBJ2-5
abundance: .
d_gene: TRBD2
CDR3aa: CASSPSGGRLETQYF
CDR3nt: TGCGCCAGCAGCCCCTCGGGAGGCCGCTTAGAGACCCAGTACTTC

v_gene: TRBV12-3/TRBV12-4
j_gene: TRBJ2-5
abundance: .
d_gene: .
CDR3aa: CASTNRETQYF
CDR3nt: TGTGCCAGCACCAATAGAGAGACCCAGTACTTC

v_gene: TRBV6-1
j_gene: TRBJ2-1
abundance: few
d_gene: .
CDR3aa: CASTRGPTYNEQFF
CDR3nt: TGTGCCAGCACCAGGGGACCAACCTACAATGAGCAGTTCTTC

v_gene: TRBV20-1
j_gene: TRBJ1-5
abundance: few
d_gene: .
CDR3aa: CSARVPGQNQPQHF
CDR3nt: TGCAGTGCTAGAGTTCCGGGCCAAAATCAGCCCCAGCATTTT

v_gene: TRBV28
j_gene: TRBJ1-5
abundance: many
d_gene: .
CDR3aa: CASSLTGGDQPQHF
CDR3nt: TGTGCCAGCAGTTTAACAGGAGGAGATCAGCCCCAGCATTTT

v_gene: TRBV30
j_gene: TRBJ1-1
abundance: many
d_gene: .
CDR3aa: CAWSVGRRAFF
CDR3nt: TGTGCCTGGAGTGTGGGGCGCCGAGCTTTCTTT

v_gene: TRBV12-3/TRBV12-4
j_gene: TRBJ2-1
abundance: few
d_gene: TRBD2
CDR3aa: CASSFRGGSHEQFF
CDR3nt: TGTGCCAGCAGTTTTCGGGGGGGCAGCCATGAGCAGTTCTTC

v_gene: TRBV6-1
j_gene: TRBJ1-2
abundance: .
d_gene: .
CDR3aa: CASSLTNTDPYGYTF
CDR3nt: TGTGCCAGCAGTTTGACCAATACGGACCCCTATGGCTACACCTTC

v_gene: TRBV7-8
j_gene: TRBJ1-2
abundance: many
d_gene: TRBD1
CDR3aa: CASSPDRATSYTF
CDR3nt: TGTGCCAGCAGCCCGGACAGGGCCACAAGCTACACCTTC

v_gene: TRBV6-2/TRBV6-3
j_gene: TRBJ2-5
abundance: few
d_gene: TRBD2
CDR3aa: CASSYSGTSGGAPETQYF
CDR3nt: TGTGCCAGCAGTTACTCCGGGACTAGCGGGGGGGCCCCGGAGACCCAGTACTTC

v_gene: TRBV5-6
j_gene: TRBJ1-1
abundance: many
d_gene: .
CDR3aa: CASSLEKVRTEAFF
CDR3nt: TGTGCCAGCAGCTTGGAGAAGGTGAGGACTGAAGCTTTCTTT

v_gene: TRBV2
j_gene: TRBJ2-7
abundance: few
d_gene: TRBD2
CDR3aa: CASSPIRAAGSYEQYF
CDR3nt: TGTGCCAGCAGCCCAATCCGGGCAGCGGGGTCCTACGAGCAGTACTTC

v_gene: TRBV30
j_gene: TRBJ2-3
abundance: .
d_gene: TRBD1
CDR3aa: CAWSRGQDSTDTQYF
CDR3nt: TGTGCCTGGAGTAGGGGACAGGACTCCACAGATACGCAGTATTTT

v_gene: TRBV28
j_gene: TRBJ2-7
abundance: many
d_gene: .
CDR3aa: CASKHRDRSFGEQYF
CDR3nt: TGTGCCAGCAAGCACCGGGACCGCAGTTTTGGAGAGCAGTACTTC

v_gene: TRBV20-1
j_gene: TRBJ2-5
abundance: once
d_gene: .
CDR3aa: CSARELEDQYF
CDR3nt: TGCAGTGCTAGAGAACTAGAAGACCAGTACTTC

v_gene: TRBV28
j_gene: TRBJ2-1
abundance: many
d_gene: .
CDR3aa: CASSMGGPAYNEQFF
CDR3nt: TGTGCCAGCAGCATGGGGGGGCCCGCCTACAATGAGCAGTTCTTC

v_gene: TRBV12-3/TRBV12-4
j_gene: TRBJ1-2
abundance: .
d_gene: .
CDR3aa: CAGSGTGRLYGYTF
CDR3nt: TGTGCCGGCAGTGGCACAGGGAGACTCTATGGCTACACCTTC

v_gene: TRBV20-1
j_gene: TRBJ1-1
abundance: .
d_gene: .
CDR3aa: CSASGFLLVNTEAFF
CDR3nt: TGCAGTGCTTCCGGGTTCTTGTTGGTGAACACTGAAGCTTTCTTT

v_gene: TRBV4-1
j_gene: TRBJ1-5
abundance: few
d_gene: TRBD1
CDR3aa: CAMPGQVYQPQHF
CDR3nt: TGCGCCATGCCGGGACAGGTATATCAGCCCCAGCATTTT

v_gene: TRBV3-1
j_gene: TRBJ2-3
abundance: .
d_gene: TRBD1
CDR3aa: CASSLGTGGKDTQYF
CDR3nt: TGTGCCAGCAGCCTCGGGACAGGGGGCAAAGATACGCAGTATTTT

v_gene: TRBV5-6
j_gene: TRBJ2-3
abundance: .
d_gene: .
CDR3aa: CASSLYGAGPDTQYF
CDR3nt: TGTGCCAGCAGCTTGTATGGGGCCGGCCCAGATACGCAGTATTTT

v_gene: TRBV7-2
j_gene: TRBJ2-6
abundance: few
d_gene: TRBD1
CDR3aa: CASSLGGTGFSGANVLTF
CDR3nt: TGTGCCAGCAGCTTAGGAGGGACAGGATTCTCTGGGGCCAACGTCCTGACTTTC

v_gene: TRBV27
j_gene: TRBJ1-6
abundance: .
d_gene: .
CDR3aa: CASSLTPGPNYNSPLHF
CDR3nt: TGTGCCAGCAGTCTAACCCCGGGACCGAACTATAATTCACCCCTCCACTTT

v_gene: TRBV6-1
j_gene: TRBJ1-1
abundance: .
d_gene: TRBD1
CDR3aa: CASGTGGIATEAFF
CDR3nt: TGTGCCAGCGGGACAGGTGGGATAGCCACTGAAGCTTTCTTT

v_gene: TRBV2
j_gene: TRBJ2-7
abundance: many
d_gene: .
CDR3aa: CASSESGYEQYF
CDR3nt: TGTGCCAGCAGTGAGTCCGGTTACGAGCAGTACTTC

v_gene: TRBV5-6
j_gene: TRBJ1-2
abundance: .
d_gene: .
CDR3aa: CASSSRSGAGYTF
CDR3nt: TGTGCCAGCAGCTCCCGTTCAGGGGCCGGCTACACCTTC

v_gene: TRBV29-1
j_gene: TRBJ1-2
abundance: .
d_gene: TRBD1
CDR3aa: CSVHDQGERHSNYGYTF
CDR3nt: TGCAGCGTGCACGACCAGGGGGAGAGGCACTCTAACTATGGCTACACCTTC

v_gene: TRBV30
j_gene: TRBJ1-4
abundance: many
d_gene: TRBD1
CDR3aa: CAWTGGEKLFF
CDR3nt: TGTGCCTGGACAGGGGGCGAAAAACTGTTTTTT

v_gene: TRBV6-5
j_gene: TRBJ2-7
abundance: few
d_gene: .
CDR3aa: CASSYSLAGSSYEQYF
CDR3nt: TGTGCCAGCAGTTACTCTCTAGCCGGGAGCTCCTACGAGCAGTACTTC

v_gene: TRBV30
j_gene: TRBJ1-2
abundance: .
d_gene: .
CDR3aa: CACHRGDNYGYTF
CDR3nt: TGTGCCTGCCACCGGGGGGACAACTATGGCTACACCTTC

v_gene: TRBV27
j_gene: TRBJ2-7
abundance: many
d_gene: .
CDR3aa: CASRPNPSGGAGYEQYF
CDR3nt: TGTGCCAGCAGACCCAACCCATCGGGGGGCGCTGGGTACGAGCAGTACTTC

v_gene: TRBV20-1
j_gene: TRBJ1-1
abundance: .
d_gene: .
CDR3aa: CSAVLGRGTEAFF
CDR3nt: TGCAGTGCTGTCCTAGGGAGGGGGACTGAAGCTTTCTTT

v_gene: TRBV14
j_gene: TRBJ1-6
abundance: .
d_gene: TRBD1
CDR3aa: CASSHTQGAVSPLHF
CDR3nt: TGTGCCAGCAGCCATACACAGGGGGCGGTTTCACCCCTCCACTTT

v_gene: TRBV7-2
j_gene: TRBJ1-5
abundance: many
d_gene: .
CDR3aa: CASSLGQPNQPQHF
CDR3nt: TGTGCCAGCAGCTTAGGACAGCCCAATCAGCCCCAGCATTTT

v_gene: TRBV11-2
j_gene: TRBJ2-7
abundance: few
d_gene: .
CDR3aa: CASTSSPYEQYF
CDR3nt: TGTGCCAGCACCTCTTCCCCCTACGAGCAGTACTTC

v_gene: TRBV30
j_gene: TRBJ2-7
abundance: few
d_gene: TRBD1
CDR3aa: CAWRRQGDNGYEQYF
CDR3nt: TGTGCCTGGAGGAGACAGGGCGATAACGGCTACGAGCAGTACTTC

v_gene: TRBV15
j_gene: TRBJ2-3
abundance: .
d_gene: .
CDR3aa: CATSRDRDVSDTQYF
CDR3nt: TGTGCCACCAGCAGAGACAGGGATGTCTCAGATACGCAGTATTTT

v_gene: TRBV12-3/TRBV12-4
j_gene: TRBJ2-5
abundance: many
d_gene: .
CDR3aa: CASSLNGFKRETQYF
CDR3nt: TGTGCCAGCAGCCTCAACGGGTTCAAAAGAGAGACCCAGTACTTC

v_gene: TRBV7-2
j_gene: TRBJ2-1
abundance: .
d_gene: TRBD2
CDR3aa: CASSQRLATHNEQFF
CDR3nt: TGCGCCAGCAGCCAAAGACTAGCCACCCACAATGAGCAGTTCTTC

v_gene: TRBV20-1
j_gene: TRBJ2-5
abundance: few
d_gene: .
CDR3aa: CSARDPAGETQYF
CDR3nt: TGCAGTGCTAGAGATCCAGCGGGAGAGACCCAGTACTTC

v_gene: TRBV3-1
j_gene: TRBJ2-1
abundance: .
d_gene: TRBD2
CDR3aa: CASSQPGLGDEQFF
CDR3nt: TGTGCCAGCAGCCAACCGGGACTAGGGGATGAGCAGTTCTTC

v_gene: TRBV7-9
j_gene: TRBJ2-6
abundance: few
d_gene: TRBD1
CDR3aa: CASSPPTGTVFGFSGANVLTF
CDR3nt: TGTGCCAGCAGCCCCCCGACAGGGACGGTTTTCGGTTTTTCTGGGGCCAACGTCCTGACTTTC

v_gene: TRBV6-2/TRBV6-3
j_gene: TRBJ1-4
abundance: .
d_gene: TRBD1
CDR3aa: CASRVTGGEKLFF
CDR3nt: TGTGCCAGCAGGGTAACAGGGGGTGAAAAACTGTTTTTT

v_gene: TRBV2
j_gene: TRBJ2-1
abundance: .
d_gene: .
CDR3aa: CASQGNEQFF
CDR3nt: TGTGCCAGCCAGGGCAATGAGCAGTTCTTC

v_gene: TRBV5-1
j_gene: TRBJ2-1
abundance: many
d_gene: .
CDR3aa: CASKAESSYNEQFF
CDR3nt: TGCGCCAGCAAAGCGGAGAGCTCCTACAATGAGCAGTTCTTC

v_gene: TRBV5-1
j_gene: TRBJ2-1
abundance: few
d_gene: TRBD2
CDR3aa: CASSLRLAGKDEQFF
CDR3nt: TGCGCCAGCAGCTTACGACTAGCGGGAAAAGATGAGCAGTTCTTC

v_gene: TRBV20-1
j_gene: TRBJ2-7
abundance: many
d_gene: .
CDR3aa: CSALDSHRTNEQYF
CDR3nt: TGCAGTGCTCTCGACTCCCATAGGACCAACGAGCAGTACTTC

v_gene: TRBV12-3/TRBV12-4
j_gene: TRBJ1-2
abundance: .
d_gene: .
CDR3aa: CASSRTGYLEGYTF
CDR3nt: TGTGCCAGCAGTAGGACGGGTTATCTCGAAGGCTACACCTTC

v_gene: TRBV3-1
j_gene: TRBJ2-4
abundance: few
d_gene: TRBD1
CDR3aa: CASSPAGGAAKNIQYF
CDR3nt: TGTGCCAGCAGCCCAGCAGGGGGCGCGGCCAAAAACATTCAGTACTTC

v_gene: TRBV15
j_gene: TRBJ2-1
abundance: few
d_gene: .
CDR3aa: CATSRDPGQTYNEQFF
CDR3nt: TGTGCCACCAGCAGAGATCCCGGACAGACCTACAATGAGCAGTTCTTC